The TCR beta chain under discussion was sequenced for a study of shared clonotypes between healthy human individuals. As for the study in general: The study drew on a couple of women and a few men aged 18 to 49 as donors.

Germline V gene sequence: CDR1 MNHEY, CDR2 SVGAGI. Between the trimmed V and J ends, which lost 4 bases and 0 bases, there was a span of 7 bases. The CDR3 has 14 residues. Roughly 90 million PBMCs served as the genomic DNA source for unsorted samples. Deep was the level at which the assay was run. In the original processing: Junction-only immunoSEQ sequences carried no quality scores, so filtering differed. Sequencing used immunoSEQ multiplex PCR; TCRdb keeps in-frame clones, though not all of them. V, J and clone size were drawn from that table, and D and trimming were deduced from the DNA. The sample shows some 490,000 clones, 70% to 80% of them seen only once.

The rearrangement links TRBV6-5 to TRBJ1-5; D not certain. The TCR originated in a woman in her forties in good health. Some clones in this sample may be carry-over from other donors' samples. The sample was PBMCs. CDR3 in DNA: TGTGCCAGCAGTTTAGAGTATAGCAATCAGCCCCAGCATTTT. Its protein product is CASSLEYSNQPQHF.